Following are 30 T cell receptor beta chains from one sample sequenced in a study of blood T cells in healthy people across ages. With a J-beta primer mix and a sample-barcoded 5' primer, a second PCR ran about 7 to 11 cycles. One entry per CDR3 protein results from TCRdb running MiXCR on the 5' RACE reads. The repertoire holds 1.5 million to 2 million distinct CDR3 sequences, 28% seen once, with about 7.7% in the top ten. Sequencing was carried out using blood. The receptors shown here come from a young woman in good health.

The V call is TRBV30, the J call TRBJ2-3; 7 bases map to TRBD2. The germline CDR1 and CDR2 sequences are GTSNPN and SVGIG (reference sequence). Trimming removed 0 bases from V and 0 bases from J; junction bases left unmatched: 9. The CDR3 contains 17 residues. This CDR3 is CAWSVRVGRLSTDTQYF. The CDR3 nucleotides read TGTGCCTGGAGTGTACGAGTCGGGAGGCTTAGCACAGATACGCAGTATTTT.

The V and J genes are TRBV5-1 and TRBJ2-7; D perhaps matches TRBD1 (6 bases). The germline V and J ends were trimmed by 0 bases and 2 bases, with 12 bases remaining between them. Per the germline V gene, CDR1 is SGHRS and CDR2 is YFSETQ. The CDR3 sequence is 15 residues long. CDR3 protein: CASSLADRQPYEQYF. As DNA, the CDR3 is TGCGCCAGCAGCTTGGCCGACAGGCAGCCCTACGAGCAGTACTTC.

CDR3 protein: CASSSSSGGAITDTQYF. Here the CDR3 DNA reads TGTGCCAGCAGTTCAAGTAGCGGGGGAGCCATCACAGATACGCAGTATTTT. The rearrangement links TRBV12-3 or TRBV12-4 to TRBJ2-3, with TRBD2 matching over 9 bases. The CDR3 extends over 17 amino acids. V lost 4 bases and J lost 2; bases outside the gene matches: 10.

This clonotype appeared many times. The V gene is TRBV20-1, the J gene TRBJ2-5; D ambiguous. The CDR3 has 12 amino acids. Germline V gene data show CDR1 as DFQATT and CDR2 as SNEGSKA (reference sequence). The germline V and J ends were trimmed by 3 bases and 5 bases, with 10 bases remaining between them. CDR3 sequence (DNA): TGCAGTGCTAGGCCCCCCCGGGAGACCCAGTACTTC. Protein: CSARPPRETQYF.

The CDR3 is CATSRGGLGSPLHF. The CDR3 region has the DNA TGTGCCACCAGCAGAGGGGGGCTTGGTTCACCCCTCCACTTT. The rearrangement uses TRBV15 and TRBJ1-6, with a weak D call TRBD1 (6 bases). This CDR3 region has 14 residues. With 1 base removed from V and 9 bases from J, the gap between germline ends came to 10 bases. In germline, CDR1 is LNHNV, CDR2 YYDKDF (reference sequence).

The count of this clonotype is one. The chain recombines TRBV5-1 with TRBJ2-1; unclear D gene. The CDR3 totals 14 residues. Trimming took 4 bases from V and 6 from J, leaving 14 bases between them. The germline gives CDR1 SGHRS, CDR2 YFSETQ. CDR3 protein: CASSITGLINEQFF. In DNA, the CDR3 is TGCGCCAGCAGCATTACGGGTCTCATCAATGAGCAGTTCTTC.

This clonotype was observed at least ten times. The chain uses TRBV7-2 and TRBJ2-1; D remains ambiguous. Germline CDR1 and CDR2: SGHTA and FQGNSA. The CDR3 has 11 amino acids. V lost 3 bases and J lost 8, with 5 bases in between. CDR3 protein: CASSFKDEQFF. In DNA, the CDR3 is TGTGCCAGCAGCTTTAAGGATGAGCAGTTCTTC.

The J gene is TRBJ2-7, the V gene TRBV7-8; D possibly corresponds to TRBD1 (5 bases). The V end was cut by 4 bases, the J end by 2 bases, with 12 bases between. Per the germline V gene, CDR1 is SGHVS and CDR2 is FQNEAQ. The CDR3 consists of 14 residues. CDR3 protein: CASSSRGQTYEQYF. The CDR3 nucleotides are TGTGCCAGCAGCTCCCGAGGACAAACCTACGAGCAGTACTTC.

This clonotype showed up just a few times. The V and J genes are TRBV14 and TRBJ2-3; 8 bases map to TRBD2. There are 20 residues in the CDR3. From germline, CDR1 is SGHDN and CDR2 FVKESK. With V trimmed by 3 bases and J by 5 bases, 22 bases remained unmatched. The CDR3 bases are TGTGCCAGCAGCCAGGGGGCACAGCGGGGGCAGAGGAGCCTAGGAGATACGCAGTATTTT. Protein sequence: CASSQGAQRGQRSLGDTQYF.

This clonotype was counted between two and nine times. The chain links TRBV28 to TRBJ2-5, with TRBD1 matching 8 bases. Looked up from germline, CDR1 is MDHEN and CDR2 is SYDVKM. The CDR3 runs 15 residues. The V segment lost 6 bases and the J segment 2 bases; nucleotides outside the gene matches: 8. DNA of the CDR3: TGTGCCAGCAGCTCGTGGACAGGGCGGCAAGAGACCCAGTACTTC. It translates to CASSSWTGRQETQYF.

This clonotype was picked up one time. The chain is built from TRBV12-3 or TRBV12-4 and TRBJ2-7; tentative D call: TRBD1 (6 bases). This CDR3 is 14 amino acids long. Trimming cost V 3 bases and J 2 bases, with 11 bases left between them. The CDR3 loop is CASSFQTGTYEQYF. In DNA, the CDR3 is TGTGCCAGCAGTTTCCAGACAGGCACCTACGAGCAGTACTTC.

This rearrangement joins TRBV6-5 to TRBJ2-7; perhaps TRBD2 as D (5 bases). Per the germline V gene, CDR1 is MNHEY and CDR2 is SVGAGI. The CDR3 covers 14 residues. V was cut by 7 bases and J by 3 bases, with 16 bases left in between. CDR3 sequence reads: CASNQRGRHYEQYF. The CDR3 nucleotides are TGTGCCAGCAACCAAAGAGGGAGACACTACGAGCAGTACTTC.

This clonotype was seen more than once but under ten times. The rearrangement links TRBV9 to TRBJ2-7; D possibly corresponds to TRBD2 (6 bases). The CDR3 spans 16 residues. Germline V gene sequence: CDR1 SGDLS, CDR2 YYNGEE. Trimming shortened V by 4 bases and J by 1 base, and 18 bases separated the two germline ends. The CDR3 nucleotides read TGTGCCAGCAGCCCCCGCGTAGCGGTCGGTTCCTACGAGCAGTACTTC. This gives the protein CASSPRVAVGSYEQYF.

This rearrangement joins TRBV2 to TRBJ2-1; 12 nucleotides align to TRBD1. Trimming cost V 3 bases and J 6 bases; bases outside gene matches: 3. Germline V gives CDR1 SNHLY, CDR2 FYNNEI. The CDR3 length is 15 residues. The CDR3 sequence is CASSDGTGGFNEQFF. Here the CDR3 DNA reads TGTGCCAGCAGTGACGGGACAGGGGGCTTCAATGAGCAGTTCTTC.

V usage is TRBV7-2 and J usage is TRBJ1-5, with a possible D match to TRBD1 (6 bases). Per germline, CDR1 SGHTA and CDR2 FQGNSA. CDR3 size: 17 residues. Trimming stripped 1 base from V and 1 base from J, with 14 bases between. The CDR3 nucleotides are TGTGCCAGCAGCTTAGGGGTAACAGGGAGCAGCAATCAGCCCCAGCATTTT. Its protein is CASSLGVTGSSNQPQHF.

Only a few counts were recorded for this clonotype. The rearrangement links TRBV3-1 to TRBJ2-5; D is uncertain. The germline V gene has CDR1 LGHDT and CDR2 YNNKEL (reference sequence). The CDR3 loop spans 14 amino acids. V lost 1 base to trimming and J lost 1 base, with 7 bases between them. The DNA of the CDR3 is TGTGCCAGCAGCCAAGGGGGTGTCCAAGAGACCCAGTACTTC. This encodes CASSQGGVQETQYF.

This clonotype was counted a few times. DNA for the CDR3: TGTGCCACCAGCAGAGGTGGGGAACGCTCCTACGAGCAGTACTTC. It specifies CATSRGGERSYEQYF. The chain carries TRBV15 and TRBJ2-7; D is undetermined. The CDR3 totals 15 residues. Germline assignment: CDR1 LNHNV and CDR2 YYDKDF (reference sequence). V shed 1 base and J shed 0 bases, with 10 bases lying between them.

Here the CDR3 reads CASSDGDNSPLHF. The CDR3 region has the DNA TGTGCCAGCAGTGACGGGGATAATTCACCCCTCCACTTT. The chain is built from TRBV6-1 and TRBJ1-6; D not resolved. Germline V gives CDR1 MNHNS, CDR2 SASEGT. The CDR3 runs to 13 residues. V was trimmed by 3 bases and J by 5 bases, leaving 5 bases between them.

This clonotype was seen once. This clone may be a read error of a much larger clone one base away. This sequence joins TRBV6-2 or TRBV6-3 and TRBJ1-2, with D perhaps TRBD1 (5 bases). Germline V gene data show CDR1 as MNHEY and CDR2 as SVGEGT. The CDR3 extends over 13 amino acids. The V and J ends lost 6 bases and 7 bases respectively, with 15 bases between them. The CDR3: CASSVDSSCGYTF. The CDR3 coding sequence is TGTGCCAGCAGCGTTGACAGTTCCTGTGGCTACACCTTC.

This clonotype has at least ten counts. This sequence joins TRBV20-1 and TRBJ1-5; 7 nucleotides line up with TRBD1. Unmatched junction bases numbered 7, after V lost 6 bases and J lost 5 bases. Germline V lookup: CDR1 DFQATT, CDR2 SNEGSKA (reference sequence). The CDR3 is 13 residues long. CDR3 sequence: CSAPTGWDQPQHF. The CDR3 bases are TGCAGTGCCCCGACAGGGTGGGATCAGCCCCAGCATTTT.

For this clonotype: One end of the junction is discordant with germline, which a read error may explain. CDR3 nucleotide sequence: TGTGCCGGCAGCTTAGACCAGCGGGAGGCCCAAGAGACCCAGTACTTC. Amino acids: CAGSLDQREAQETQYF. V is TRBV7-2 and J is TRBJ2-5, with 9 bases fitting TRBD2. CDR1 SGHTA and CDR2 FQGNSA come from the germline V gene. This CDR3 region has 16 residues.

This chain joins TRBV6-2 or TRBV6-3 and TRBJ2-5; D might be TRBD1 (5 bases). This CDR3 region has 13 residues. Deletions cut 6 bases from V and 11 bases from J, with 19 bases between. Germline V lookup: CDR1 MNHEY, CDR2 SVGEGT. CDR3 nucleotides: TGTGCCAGCAGCCCCAGTCGACAGATGGAGCAGTACTTC. This codes for CASSPSRQMEQYF.

The V call is TRBV20-1, the J call TRBJ2-7, with D uncertain. The V end was cut by 3 bases, the J end by 0 bases, with 9 bases between. The CDR3 length is 13 residues. Germline V gene sequence: CDR1 DFQATT, CDR2 SNEGSKA (reference sequence). The CDR3 here is CSARGSVSYEQYF. As DNA, the CDR3 is TGCAGTGCTAGGGGCAGTGTCTCCTACGAGCAGTACTTC.

The chain links TRBV7-9 to TRBJ2-1; 8 bases map to TRBD2. CDR3 length: 16 amino acids. Unmatched junction bases numbered 4, after V lost 1 base and J lost 2 bases. Looked up from germline, CDR1 is SEHNR and CDR2 is FQNEAQ (reference sequence). CDR3 in amino acids: CASSLGGTRAYNEQFF. In DNA form, the CDR3 reads TGTGCCAGCAGCTTAGGAGGGACTAGAGCCTACAATGAGCAGTTCTTC.

For this clonotype: The germline gene is not matched at one end of the junction; a read error may be the cause. The chain joins TRBV9 to TRBJ2-1, with D perhaps TRBD1 (6 bases). The J call may be in error: the DNA end matches TRBJ2-7 better. In germline, CDR1 is SGDLS, CDR2 YYNGEE. This CDR3 has 14 amino acids. This chain's CDR3 is CVSSQDSYYNEQYF. CDR3 in DNA: TGTGTCAGCAGCCAGGACAGCTATTACAATGAGCAGTACTTC.

As concerns this clonotype: One base away lies a much larger clone, so this may be a sequencing read error. This chain uses TRBV7-9 with TRBJ2-4, with D possibly matching TRBD2 (5 bases). Trimming stripped 5 bases from V and 13 bases from J, with 18 bases between. The CDR3 is 13 residues long. Germline V gene data show CDR1 as SEHNR and CDR2 as FQNEAQ (reference sequence). The CDR3 spells CASSVSSHVKQYF. In DNA form, the CDR3 reads TGTGCCAGCAGCGTGTCTAGCCACGTGAAGCAGTACTTC.

Note on this clonotype: This may be a read error: a much more frequent sequence differs by one nucleotide. The chain employs TRBV20-1 and TRBJ2-4; TRBD2 aligns across 9 bases. The V segment lost 3 bases and the J segment 13 bases; nucleotides outside the gene matches: 13. CDR3 size: 14 residues. From germline, CDR1 is DFQATT and CDR2 SNEGSKA (reference sequence). The CDR3 coding sequence is TGCAGTGCTAGGGTAGCGGGAGATTATAATGAGCAGTACTTC. Amino acid sequence: CSARVAGDYNEQYF.

With respect to this clonotype: The conserved final phenylalanine or tryptophan is absent from the CDR3, which likely points to a read error. This chain connects TRBV7-9 to TRBJ1-5; D is uncertain. V lost 5 bases, J lost 7 bases, and 12 bases lay in between. CDR1 and CDR2 from the germline V gene are SEHNR and FQNEAQ (reference sequence). The CDR3 covers 13 residues. The DNA of the CDR3 is TGTGCCAGCAGCCTCCGGGCGGGCCAGCCCCAGCATTGT. Translated: CASSLRAGQPQHC.

The rearrangement uses TRBV27 and TRBJ2-1; 8 positions match TRBD2. J gave up 3 bases and V 3 bases, and 4 bases lay outside the gene matches. Germline assignment: CDR1 MNHEY and CDR2 SMNVEV (reference sequence). This CDR3 comprises 15 residues. The CDR3: CASSFGGGFYNEQFF. The CDR3 coding sequence is TGTGCCAGCAGTTTCGGGGGGGGCTTCTACAATGAGCAGTTCTTC.

V and J are TRBV6-2 or TRBV6-3 and TRBJ1-2, with D uncertain. Germline V gene data show CDR1 as MNHEY and CDR2 as SVGEGT. This CDR3 has 13 amino acids. Trimming took off 3 bases at V and 4 bases at J, with 9 bases between the two ends. The CDR3, as DNA: TGTGCCAGCAGTTATGCTGGGTCCTATGGCTACACCTTC. Protein: CASSYAGSYGYTF.